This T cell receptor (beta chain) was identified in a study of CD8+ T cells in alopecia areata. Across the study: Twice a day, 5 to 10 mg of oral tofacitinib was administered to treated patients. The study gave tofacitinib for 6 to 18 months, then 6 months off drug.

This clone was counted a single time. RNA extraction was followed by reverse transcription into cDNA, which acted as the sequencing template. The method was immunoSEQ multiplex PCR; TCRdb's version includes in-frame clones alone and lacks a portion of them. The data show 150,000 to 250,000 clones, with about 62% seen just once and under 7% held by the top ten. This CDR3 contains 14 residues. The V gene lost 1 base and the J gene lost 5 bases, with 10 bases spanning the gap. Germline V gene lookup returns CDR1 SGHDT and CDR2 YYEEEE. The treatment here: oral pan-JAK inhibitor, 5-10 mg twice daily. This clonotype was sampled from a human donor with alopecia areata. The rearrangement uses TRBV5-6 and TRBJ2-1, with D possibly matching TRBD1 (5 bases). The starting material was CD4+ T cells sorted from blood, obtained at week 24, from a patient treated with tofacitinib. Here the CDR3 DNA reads TGTGCCAGCAGCTTGTTGGGGCAGGACAATGAGCAGTTCTTC. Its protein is CASSLLGQDNEQFF.